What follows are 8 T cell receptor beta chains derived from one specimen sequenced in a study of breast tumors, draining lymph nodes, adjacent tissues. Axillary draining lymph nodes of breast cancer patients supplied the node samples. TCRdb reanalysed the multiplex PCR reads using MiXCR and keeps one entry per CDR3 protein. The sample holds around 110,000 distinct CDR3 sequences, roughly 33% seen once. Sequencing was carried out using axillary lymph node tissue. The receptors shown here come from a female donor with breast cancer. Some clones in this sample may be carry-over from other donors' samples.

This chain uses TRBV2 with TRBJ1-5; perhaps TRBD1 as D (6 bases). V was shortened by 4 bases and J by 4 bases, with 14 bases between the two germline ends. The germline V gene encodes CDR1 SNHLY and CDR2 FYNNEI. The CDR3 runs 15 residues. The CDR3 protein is CASSAGRGKNQPQHF. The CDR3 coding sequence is TGTGCCAGCAGTGCGGGGAGGGGGAAAAATCAGCCCCAGCATTTT.

CDR3 in DNA: TGTGCCACCAGTCCCGGGACTAGCGGGAGACGAGATGAGCAGTTCTTC. As protein: CATSPGTSGRRDEQFF. The gene calls are TRBV24-1 and TRBJ2-1; 14 nucleotides agree with TRBD2. Trimming cost V 6 bases and J 8 bases; bases outside gene matches: 8. Germline V gene lookup returns CDR1 KGHDR and CDR2 SFDVKD. This CDR3 has 16 amino acids.

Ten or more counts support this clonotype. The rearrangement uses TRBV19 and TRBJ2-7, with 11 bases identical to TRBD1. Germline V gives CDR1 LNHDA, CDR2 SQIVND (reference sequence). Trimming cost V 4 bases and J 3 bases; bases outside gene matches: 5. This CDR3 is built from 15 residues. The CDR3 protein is CASSKPGQGGYEQYF. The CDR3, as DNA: TGTGCCAGTAGTAAGCCGGGACAGGGGGGCTACGAGCAGTACTTC.

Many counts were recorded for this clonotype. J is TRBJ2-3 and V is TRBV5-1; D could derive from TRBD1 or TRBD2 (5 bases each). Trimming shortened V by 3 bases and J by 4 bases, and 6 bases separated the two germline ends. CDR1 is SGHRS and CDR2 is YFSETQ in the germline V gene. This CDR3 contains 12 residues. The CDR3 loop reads CASSWGSDTQYF. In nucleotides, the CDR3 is TGCGCCAGCAGCTGGGGGTCAGATACGCAGTATTTT.

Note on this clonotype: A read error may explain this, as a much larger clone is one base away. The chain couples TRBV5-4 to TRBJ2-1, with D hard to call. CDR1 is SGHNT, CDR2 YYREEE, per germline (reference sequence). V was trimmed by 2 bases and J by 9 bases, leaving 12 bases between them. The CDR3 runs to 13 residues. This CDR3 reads CASSFLKAGEQFF. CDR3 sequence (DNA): TGTGCCAGCAGCTTCCTTAAGGCAGGTGAGCAGTTCTTC.

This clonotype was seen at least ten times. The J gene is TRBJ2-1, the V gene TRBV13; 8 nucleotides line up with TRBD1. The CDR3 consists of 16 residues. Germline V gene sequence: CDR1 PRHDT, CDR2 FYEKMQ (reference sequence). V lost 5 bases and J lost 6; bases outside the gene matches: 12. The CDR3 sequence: CASSGIPGGRGNEQFF. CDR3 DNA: TGTGCCAGCAGCGGAATTCCAGGGGGCCGGGGCAATGAGCAGTTCTTC.

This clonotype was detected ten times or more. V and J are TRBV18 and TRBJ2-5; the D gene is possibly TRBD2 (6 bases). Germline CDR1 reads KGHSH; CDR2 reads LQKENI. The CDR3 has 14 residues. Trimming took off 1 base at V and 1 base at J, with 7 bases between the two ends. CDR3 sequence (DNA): TGTGCCAGCTCACCACTAGCGGCCCAAGAGACCCAGTACTTC. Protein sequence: CASSPLAAQETQYF.

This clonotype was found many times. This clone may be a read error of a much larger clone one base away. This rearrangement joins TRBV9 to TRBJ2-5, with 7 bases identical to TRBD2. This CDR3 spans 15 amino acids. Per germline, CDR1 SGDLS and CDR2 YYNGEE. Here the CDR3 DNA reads TGTGCCAGCAGCGCCCAACAGCGGGGCCAAGAGACCCCGTACTTC. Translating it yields CASSAQQRGQETPYF.